The 32 T cell receptor beta chains below all came from one sample that was sequenced in a study of blood T cells in healthy people across ages. Alongside a J-beta primer mix, a sample-barcoded 5' primer served in a second PCR lasting 7 to 11 cycles. TCRdb re-called the 5' RACE reads through MiXCR, storing one row per CDR3 protein. The sample includes around 990,000 distinct CDR3 sequences, more than 30% of them seen just once. Sequenced: blood. These receptors originate from a man in his late teens or twenties in good health.

Worth noting for this clonotype: A much larger clone differs from this one at a single base, so this may be a read error. V usage is TRBV15 and J usage is TRBJ2-1; D not resolved. V was shortened by 3 bases and J by 7 bases, with 4 bases between the two germline ends. Per the germline V gene, CDR1 is LNHNV and CDR2 is YYDKDF (reference sequence). The length of the CDR3 is 11 residues. The CDR3 coding sequence is TGTGCCACCAGCAGTGTGAATGAGCAGTTCTTC. It encodes CATSSVNEQFF.

The rearrangement links TRBV12-3 or TRBV12-4 to TRBJ2-3, with 9 bases that match TRBD2. The CDR3 sequence is 17 residues long. V dropped 1 base and J dropped 3; count of bases not matched to a gene: 8. The CDR3 nucleotides read TGTGCCAGCAGTTTAGGGGCAGTAGCGGGGGTGACAGATACGCAGTATTTT. The encoded protein is CASSLGAVAGVTDTQYF.

A note on this clonotype: With a much larger clone just one base away, this may be a read error. The chain joins TRBV12-3 or TRBV12-4 to TRBJ2-5, with D maybe TRBD2 (5 bases). The germline V and J ends were trimmed by 5 bases and 5 bases, with 15 bases remaining between them. The CDR3 is 14 amino acids. The CDR3 nucleotides are TGTGCCAGCAGTGTGGGAGTGATGCGGGAGACCCAGTACTTC. Amino acid sequence: CASSVGVMRETQYF.

The chain employs TRBV7-3 and TRBJ2-1, with TRBD2 matching 12 bases. The junction had 9 bases not matched to a gene; V was cut back by 2 bases and J by 7 bases. This CDR3 has 17 amino acids. Germline CDR1 reads SGHTA; CDR2 reads FQGTGA. CDR3 coding DNA: TGTGCCAGCAGCTTAGGACCGACTAGCGGGGGATTAAATGAGCAGTTCTTC. Protein sequence: CASSLGPTSGGLNEQFF.

The chain combines TRBV7-2 with TRBJ2-5; D ambiguous. The CDR3 sequence is 15 residues long. Germline lookup yields CDR1 SGHTA and CDR2 FQGNSA. The germline V and J ends were trimmed by 5 bases and 2 bases, with 15 bases remaining between them. As DNA, the CDR3 is TGTGCCAGCAGCAAAAACTTTTGGGGTCAAGAGACCCAGTACTTC. This translates into CASSKNFWGQETQYF.

This clonotype was found once. This rearrangement joins TRBV7-9 to TRBJ1-5, with TRBD1 matching 7 bases. The CDR3 loop spans 15 amino acids. Trimming at V came to 4 bases and at J to 5 bases, leaving 8 bases not matched to a gene. CDR1 and CDR2 (germline): SEHNR, FQNEAQ (reference sequence). The DNA of the CDR3 is TGTGCCAGCAGCTCGACAGGGTTCCCAGATCAGCCCCAGCATTTT. It yields the protein CASSSTGFPDQPQHF.

V and J are TRBV20-1 and TRBJ2-5, with 12 positions matching TRBD1. The J call may be faulty, since TRBJ2-7 better matches the DNA end. The CDR3 extends over 15 amino acids. Germline V gene lookup returns CDR1 DFQATT and CDR2 SNEGSKA (reference sequence). The CDR3 DNA is TGCAGTGCCGCAAACCACCGGGACAGGGGGCTCGAGCAGTACTTC. It is translated as CSAANHRDRGLEQYF.

The J gene is TRBJ1-4, the V gene TRBV7-2; D perhaps matches TRBD1 (5 bases). From germline, CDR1 is SGHTA and CDR2 FQGNSA. This CDR3 comprises 17 residues. Trimming cost V 2 bases and J 0 bases, with 13 bases left between them. The CDR3 is CASSLFPGIATNEKLFF. The CDR3 DNA is TGTGCCAGCAGCTTATTCCCAGGGATCGCAACTAATGAAAAACTGTTTTTT.

In this sample, this clonotype turned up a few times. V usage is TRBV2 and J usage is TRBJ2-3; the match to TRBD2 covers 7 bases. The J segment lost 1 base and the V segment lost 2 bases, leaving 9 bases of the junction unmatched. Germline V gene data show CDR1 as SNHLY and CDR2 as FYNNEI. The CDR3 is 17 residues long. The CDR3 region is CASSEPGGKHRTDTQYF. The CDR3 DNA reads as TGTGCCAGCAGTGAACCCGGGGGGAAACACCGCACAGATACGCAGTATTTT.

There are a few counts of this clonotype. The chain recombines TRBV6-6 with TRBJ2-1; D unresolved. This CDR3 has 16 residues. Germline V gene lookup returns CDR1 MNHNY and CDR2 SVGAGI (reference sequence). Trimming left V 2 bases short and J 6 bases short, with 17 bases between. The CDR3 sequence is CASSYRLAGKGNEQFF. The CDR3 DNA follows: TGTGCCAGCAGTTACCGTTTGGCAGGAAAGGGCAATGAGCAGTTCTTC.

This clonotype was seen only a few times. This rearrangement joins TRBV6-6 to TRBJ2-7; 8 positions match TRBD1. Germline CDR1 and CDR2: MNHNY and SVGAGI (reference sequence). J was trimmed by 6 bases and V by 2 bases; bases with no gene match: 12. The length of the CDR3 is 16 residues. This CDR3 reads CASSYPRNQGAGEQYF. CDR3 DNA: TGTGCCAGCAGTTACCCCCGGAATCAGGGGGCTGGCGAGCAGTACTTC.

A few counts support this clonotype. This rearrangement joins TRBV5-4 to TRBJ2-5, with a possible D match to TRBD2 (6 bases). This CDR3 comprises 14 residues. Trimming pared 2 bases from V and 2 bases from J, leaving 10 bases between. Per the germline V gene, CDR1 is SGHNT and CDR2 is YYREEE (reference sequence). CDR3 in DNA: TGTGCCAGCAGCTTCCCTAGCGAACAAGAGACCCAGTACTTC. It encodes CASSFPSEQETQYF. Full variable domain (missing parts from reference TRBV5-4 and TRBJ2-5): ETGVTQSPTHLIKTRGQQVTLRCSSQSGHNTVSWYQQALGQGPQFIFQYYREEENGRGNFPPRFSGLQFPNYSSELNVNALELDDSALYLCASSFPSEQETQYFGPGTRLLVL.

The sample holds a few counts of this clonotype. The V call is TRBV12-3 or TRBV12-4, the J call TRBJ2-5; D is perhaps TRBD1 (5 bases). This CDR3 contains 15 residues. The V gene lost 6 bases and the J gene lost 6 bases, with 20 bases spanning the gap. CDR3: CASSKPGGRAKTQYF. The CDR3 DNA reads as TGTGCCAGCAGCAAACCAGGTGGCAGGGCGAAGACCCAGTACTTC.

Turning to this clonotype: A much bigger clone sits one base away, suggesting this may be a read error. This sequence joins TRBV29-1 and TRBJ2-3; a weak D match, TRBD2 (5 bases). Germline loops: CDR1 SQVTM, CDR2 ANQGSEA. V gave up 3 bases and J gave up 5 bases, with 27 bases separating them. The CDR3 extends over 18 amino acids. The CDR3 DNA is TGCAGCGTTGACCCCCCAATCCAGCGGACCGTGAAGGGAGATACGCAGTATTTT. This encodes CSVDPPIQRTVKGDTQYF.

The chain couples TRBV27 to TRBJ1-2, with D unresolved. Trimming stripped 2 bases from V and 0 bases from J, with 19 bases between. This CDR3 region has 18 residues. Germline CDR1 and CDR2: MNHEY and SMNVEV (reference sequence). CDR3: CASSLDGRANAANYGYTF. CDR3 in DNA: TGTGCCAGCAGTTTAGACGGCAGAGCCAATGCCGCTAACTATGGCTACACCTTC.

Only a few counts were recorded for this clonotype. This chain connects TRBV5-5 to TRBJ2-2; no clear D. Trimming pared 7 bases from V and 0 bases from J, leaving 7 bases between. The CDR3 sequence is 13 residues long. Per germline, CDR1 SGHKS and CDR2 YYEKEE (reference sequence). The DNA for the CDR3 is TGTGCCAGCTTTCGCGCGAACACCGGGGAGCTGTTTTTT. Amino acids: CASFRANTGELFF.

The chain combines TRBV7-2 with TRBJ1-1; 8 bases map to TRBD1. The CDR3 spans 18 residues. The germline V gene encodes CDR1 SGHTA and CDR2 FQGNSA. Here the CDR3 reads CASTHFGTGWGGNTEAFF. For the CDR3, the DNA is TGTGCTTCCACTCATTTCGGGACAGGTTGGGGGGGCAACACTGAAGCTTTCTTT.

This chain joins TRBV12-3 or TRBV12-4 and TRBJ2-7; TRBD2 is a possible D gene (5 bases). CDR3 size: 14 residues. Trimming pared 5 bases from V and 5 bases from J, leaving 16 bases between. CDR3 sequence: CASSPYGDGHEQYF. In nucleotides, the CDR3 is TGTGCCAGCAGTCCCTACGGGGATGGCCACGAGCAGTACTTC.

The chain couples TRBV7-8 to TRBJ2-7; no clear D. Trimming stripped 3 bases from V and 2 bases from J, with 8 bases between. This CDR3 has 13 residues. Germline-derived CDR1 and CDR2 are SGHVS and FQNEAQ. CDR3 coding DNA: TGTGCCAGCAGCTTCTCTTATACCTACGAGCAGTACTTC. It specifies CASSFSYTYEQYF.

This chain uses TRBV29-1 with TRBJ1-1; D gene unclear. Germline loops: CDR1 SQVTM, CDR2 ANQGSEA. CDR3 length: 11 amino acids. Deletions cut 4 bases from V and 7 bases from J, with 10 bases between. The CDR3 DNA is TGCAGCGTTGGGGCTACAAGTGAAGCTTTCTTT. Translation gives CSVGATSEAFF.

J is TRBJ2-1 and V is TRBV5-1, with TRBD2 as a possible D gene (6 bases). The CDR3 loop spans 17 amino acids. Germline V gives CDR1 SGHRS, CDR2 YFSETQ. V shed 0 bases and J shed 4 bases, with 17 bases lying between them. CDR3 in amino acids: CASSLERGRELYNEQFF. CDR3 DNA sequence: TGCGCCAGCAGCTTGGAAAGGGGACGGGAGTTATACAATGAGCAGTTCTTC.

This clonotype was counted between two and nine times. V and J are TRBV9 and TRBJ2-7; D is unclear. Trimming pared 4 bases from V and 7 bases from J, leaving 18 bases between. CDR1 and CDR2 from the germline V gene are SGDLS and YYNGEE. This CDR3 spans 14 amino acids. The CDR3 sequence: CASSTRTETGEQYF. DNA for the CDR3: TGTGCCAGCAGCACCCGAACCGAGACGGGTGAGCAGTACTTC.

The V gene is TRBV11-2, the J gene TRBJ2-5, with a weak D call TRBD1 (5 bases). V dropped 3 bases and J dropped 0 bases, with 8 bases sitting between them. The CDR3 length is 14 residues. Germline V gene data show CDR1 as SGHAT and CDR2 as FQNNGV. This CDR3 is CASSLTEYQETQYF. The CDR3 DNA sequence: TGTGCCAGCAGCTTGACAGAGTACCAAGAGACCCAGTACTTC.

The chain combines TRBV9 with TRBJ2-4; 11 nucleotides match TRBD2. The end of the DNA is better explained by TRBJ2-5, so the J call may be wrong. The CDR3 extends over 16 amino acids. CDR1 is SGDLS and CDR2 is YYNGEE in the germline V gene. CDR3: CASSVELAGAKETQYF. Here the CDR3 DNA reads TGTGCCAGCAGCGTAGAACTAGCGGGGGCAAAAGAGACCCAGTACTTC.

This clonotype occurred a few times. V gene TRBV7-2 combines with J gene TRBJ1-1, with 8 bases aligning to TRBD1. The CDR3 length is 16 residues. J gave up 2 bases and V 3 bases, and 8 bases lay outside the gene matches. Germline assignment: CDR1 SGHTA and CDR2 FQGNSA. Here the CDR3 DNA reads TGTGCCAGCAGCTTGGGGCCTACAGGGGGAAACACTGAAGCTTTCTTT. This codes for CASSLGPTGGNTEAFF. Supplemented by reference TRBV7-2 and TRBJ1-1, the full variable domain reads GAGVSQSPSNKVTEKGKDVELRCDPISGHTALYWYRQSLGQGLEFLIYFQGNSAPDKSGLPSDRFSAERTGGSVSTLTIQRTQQEDSAVYLCASSLGPTGGNTEAFFGQGTRLTVV.

The gene calls are TRBV5-1 and TRBJ2-5, with 10 positions matching TRBD2. V trimming: 4 bases; J trimming: 11 bases; junction bases outside the gene matches: 17. There are 16 residues in the CDR3. The V gene's germline CDR1 is SGHRS and CDR2 YFSETQ. Here the CDR3 reads CASSHRTSGLYNEQYF. The CDR3 DNA reads TGCGCCAGCAGCCACCGGACTAGCGGCCTCTACAATGAGCAGTACTTC.

This clonotype occurred a few times. The chain is built from TRBV9 and TRBJ2-1; D is uncertain. Between the trimmed V and J ends, which lost 0 bases and 6 bases, there was a span of 16 bases. The CDR3 consists of 16 residues. The V gene's germline CDR1 is SGDLS and CDR2 YYNGEE. CDR3 nucleotide sequence: TGTGCCAGCAGCGTAGAGGAGTTTTCTACCCCCAATGAGCAGTTCTTC. It encodes CASSVEEFSTPNEQFF.

The chain is built from TRBV12-3 or TRBV12-4 and TRBJ2-3; no firm D call. Trimming removed 8 bases at V and 11 bases at J, with 20 bases between. The CDR3 runs 13 residues. The CDR3 DNA is TGTGCCAGCGAACAGTTGGGGAACGGCAGGCAGTATTTT. Its translation is CASEQLGNGRQYF.

The CDR3 loop is CASSKGRNYVYEQYF. CDR3 nucleotides: TGTGCCAGCTCAAAAGGGCGGAATTACGTCTACGAGCAGTACTTC. This rearrangement joins TRBV6-1 to TRBJ2-7; D unclear. The CDR3 runs 15 residues. CDR1 and CDR2 (germline): MNHNS, SASEGT. V was shortened by 8 bases and J by 3 bases, with 20 bases between the two germline ends.

The DNA for the CDR3 is TGTGCCAGCAGTGTAGGGGCTATCCCCGGGGAGCTGTTTTTT. The encoded protein is CASSVGAIPGELFF. This chain joins TRBV27 and TRBJ2-2, with D tentatively TRBD1 (5 bases). The CDR3 runs to 14 residues. Germline V CDR1 and CDR2: MNHEY, SMNVEV (reference sequence). Trimming stripped 5 bases from V and 6 bases from J, with 13 bases between.

Details on this clonotype: A read error is possible here, since a much larger clone lies one base away. The chain couples TRBV20-1 to TRBJ1-2; D gene unclear. Germline CDR1 reads DFQATT; CDR2 reads SNEGSKA (reference sequence). The CDR3 loop spans 11 amino acids. CDR3 protein: CSGRTAYGHTF. DNA of the CDR3: TGCAGTGGTCGGACGGCCTATGGCCACACCTTC.

The chain joins TRBV7-9 to TRBJ2-7, with 7 bases matching TRBD2. Germline assignment: CDR1 SEHNR and CDR2 FQNEAQ (reference sequence). This CDR3 has 17 residues. The ends lost 5 bases at V and 7 bases at J; junction bases unmatched: 20. The CDR3 coding sequence is TGTGCCAGCAGCACTTTCCGAGGGAGGGATAGGTACAATGAGCAGTACTTC. Residues: CASSTFRGRDRYNEQYF.